Listed here are 30 T cell receptor beta chains from one sample, sequenced in a study of Ad26.COV2.S vaccination and SARS-CoV-2 variants. Described treatment: about 20 received Ad26.COV2.S at low or high dose, single or two shots; roughly five received placebo; per-sample allocation not given. At day 63 after the first vaccine or placebo injection, samples were drawn. TCRdb's copy holds only in-frame clones and misses some; the assay was immunoSEQ multiplex PCR. The profile shows around 250,000 clones, about 87% of them singletons. The specimen was peripheral blood, collected in a trial of Ad26.COV2.S vaccine versus placebo. The source is a person aged 18-60 years who received the Ad26.COV2.S COVID-19 vaccine or a placebo.

The chain employs TRBV12-3 or TRBV12-4 and TRBJ2-4, with TRBD2 matching 10 bases. The CDR3 spans 12 residues. Germline trimming cut 1 base from V and 16 bases from J; bases unmatched to any gene: 4. CDR3 DNA sequence: TGTGCCAGCAGTTTAGAGCGGGGGGGCACCTACTTC. Translation: CASSLERGGTYF.

CDR3 sequence (DNA): TGTGCCAGTAGTATAGCTGAGGGGGCTGCCTATGGCTACACCTTC. Its translation: CASSIAEGAAYGYTF. V is TRBV19 and J is TRBJ1-2; TRBD1 matches 7 bases. There are 15 residues in the CDR3. Germline-derived CDR1 and CDR2 are LNHDA and SQIVND (reference sequence). After removal of 1 base from V and 4 bases from J, the junction contained 6 bases not matched to a gene.

Here the CDR3 reads CASTPTGGAAQPQHF. The CDR3 DNA follows: TGTGCCAGCACTCCTACAGGGGGCGCGGCGCAGCCCCAGCATTTT. The chain couples TRBV2 to TRBJ1-5, with TRBD1 matching 9 bases. The CDR3 runs to 15 residues. The V segment lost 7 bases and the J segment 7 bases; nucleotides outside the gene matches: 11. Germline V gene lookup returns CDR1 SNHLY and CDR2 FYNNEI.

The chain uses TRBV5-4 and TRBJ2-3, with TRBD2 as a possible D gene (5 bases). Germline V gives CDR1 SGHNT, CDR2 YYREEE (reference sequence). V lost 0 bases and J lost 6, with 11 bases in between. CDR3 size: 14 residues. CDR3 nucleotide sequence: TGTGCCAGCAGCTTGGATTGGGCTAGCGATACGCAGTATTTT. This gives the protein CASSLDWASDTQYF.

V gene TRBV6-1 combines with J gene TRBJ2-1, with 7 bases fitting TRBD2. Germline values: CDR1 MNHNS, CDR2 SASEGT. J gave up 8 bases and V 0 bases, and 16 bases lay outside the gene matches. The CDR3 has 18 residues. The CDR3 sequence: CASSEALTLGTTIYEQFF. The CDR3 DNA reads TGTGCCAGCAGTGAAGCGCTAACCCTCGGGACTACTATTTATGAGCAGTTCTTC.

This clone was seen at least ten times. V usage is TRBV3-1 (or the pseudogene TRBV3-2) and J usage is TRBJ1-4, with 9 bases lining up with TRBD1. Trimming removed 4 bases from V and 9 bases from J; junction bases left unmatched: 9. The germline gives CDR1 LGHDT, CDR2 YNNKEL (reference sequence). This CDR3 is built from 15 residues. The CDR3 bases are TGTGCCAGCAGCCCAAACACAGGGGGCCCGAAAAAACTGTTTTTT. Its protein is CASSPNTGGPKKLFF.

The gene calls are TRBV10-1 and TRBJ1-6; no definite D call. Trimming left V 2 bases short and J 7 bases short, with 9 bases between. There are 14 residues in the CDR3. The germline CDR1 and CDR2 sequences are WNHNN and SYGVQD (reference sequence). CDR3 in amino acids: CASSETVSNSPLHF. CDR3 bases: TGCGCCAGCAGTGAGACAGTTTCCAATTCACCCCTCCACTTT.

This clone has a single count. The rearrangement links TRBV6-6 to TRBJ1-5, with a weak D call TRBD1 (5 bases). There are 13 residues in the CDR3. V lost 8 bases to trimming and J lost 2 bases, with 10 bases between them. Germline V gene sequence: CDR1 MNHNY, CDR2 SVGAGI (reference sequence). CDR3 loop: CASGARGNQPQHF. The CDR3 nucleotides are TGTGCCAGCGGGGCTCGGGGCAATCAGCCCCAGCATTTT.

J is TRBJ2-1 and V is TRBV5-6; no reliable D call. Germline V gene lookup returns CDR1 SGHDT and CDR2 YYEEEE. CDR3 length: 14 residues. V gave up 2 bases and J gave up 6 bases, with 12 bases separating them. Written as DNA, the CDR3 is TGTGCCAGCAGCTTTGATCCACAGTCCAATGAGCAGTTCTTC. As protein: CASSFDPQSNEQFF. Full variable domain (remainder filled in from reference TRBV5-6 and TRBJ2-1): DAGVTQSPTHLIKTRGQQVTLRCSPKSGHDTVSWYQQALGQGPQFIFQYYEEEERQRGNFPDRFSGHQFPNYSSELNVNALLLGDSALYLCASSFDPQSNEQFFGPGTRLTVL.

The rearrangement links TRBV6-1 to TRBJ1-5; D gene unclear. Per the germline V gene, CDR1 is MNHNS and CDR2 is SASEGT. V was pared by 2 bases and J by 0 bases, with 11 bases between. The CDR3 extends over 16 amino acids. Here the CDR3 DNA reads TGTGCCAGCAGTGAATACGCCGGTAATAGCAATCAGCCCCAGCATTTT. The encoded protein is CASSEYAGNSNQPQHF.

This clone was found a few times. This chain links TRBV2 with TRBJ1-1; D unclear. Per the germline V gene, CDR1 is SNHLY and CDR2 is FYNNEI. V gave up 3 bases and J gave up 1 base, with 12 bases separating them. The CDR3 loop spans 15 amino acids. CDR3 DNA sequence: TGTGCCAGCAGTGACCAAGGGCCAGGGAACACTGAAGCTTTCTTT. Translating it yields CASSDQGPGNTEAFF.

This chain links TRBV6-1 with TRBJ2-3, with 7 positions matching TRBD1. CDR3 length: 15 residues. J gave up 6 bases and V 3 bases, and 9 bases lay outside the gene matches. Germline loops: CDR1 MNHNS, CDR2 SASEGT. DNA for the CDR3: TGTGCCAGCAGTGACATGACAGGGTGGGGTGATACGCAGTATTTT. Encoded protein: CASSDMTGWGDTQYF.

The V gene is TRBV7-3, the J gene TRBJ2-2; no definite D call. Trimming pared 5 bases from V and 5 bases from J, leaving 15 bases between. From germline, CDR1 is SGHTA and CDR2 FQGTGA. The CDR3 is made up of 15 amino acids. For the CDR3, the DNA is TGTGCCAGCAGCCCTACGGCTAGTAGGACCGGGGAGCTGTTTTTT. Encoded protein: CASSPTASRTGELFF. Full variable domain (rest looked up from reference TRBV7-3 and TRBJ2-2): GAGVSQTPSNKVTEKGKYVELRCDPISGHTALYWYRQSLGQGPEFLIYFQGTGAADDSGLPNDRFFAVRPEGSVSTLKIQRTERGDSAVYLCASSPTASRTGELFFGEGSRLTVL.

The rearrangement uses TRBV21-1 and TRBJ2-7. TRBV21-1 is an annotated pseudogene. The CDR3 consists of 10 residues. CDR3 sequence: CASNHYEQYF. The CDR3 DNA follows: TGTGCCAGCAACCACTACGAGCAGTACTTC.

Written as DNA, the CDR3 is TGTGCCAGCAGCCTAGGTTACGGGACTGGTCCTACCGGGGAGCTGTTTTTT. Encoded protein: CASSLGYGTGPTGELFF. The rearrangement links TRBV7-2 to TRBJ2-2; tentatively, D is TRBD2 (6 bases). This CDR3 is built from 17 residues. Germline values: CDR1 SGHTA, CDR2 FQGNSA. Between the trimmed V and J ends, which lost 5 bases and 5 bases, there was a span of 21 bases. Full variable domain (outside the CDR3, taken from reference TRBV7-2 and TRBJ2-2): GAGVSQSPSNKVTEKGKDVELRCDPISGHTALYWYRQSLGQGLEFLIYFQGNSAPDKSGLPSDRFSAERTGGSVSTLTIQRTQQEDSAVYLCASSLGYGTGPTGELFFGEGSRLTVL.

The genes are TRBV5-1 and TRBJ2-3, with D uncertain. V lost 2 bases and J lost 6, with 7 bases in between. Germline values: CDR1 SGHRS, CDR2 YFSETQ. This CDR3 has 12 amino acids. The CDR3 protein is CASSFSEDTQYF. In nucleotides, the CDR3 is TGCGCCAGCAGCTTCTCCGAGGATACGCAGTATTTT.

V gene TRBV13 combines with J gene TRBJ2-3; the D gene could be TRBD1 or TRBD2 (6 bases each). This CDR3 comprises 17 residues. In germline, CDR1 is PRHDT, CDR2 FYEKMQ (reference sequence). The V and J ends lost 0 bases and 0 bases respectively, with 13 bases between them. CDR3 nucleotide sequence: TGTGCCAGCAGCTTAGGCCGGTGGGGGGCTAGCACAGATACGCAGTATTTT. It encodes CASSLGRWGASTDTQYF. Filled out from reference TRBV13 and TRBJ2-3, the complete variable domain reads AAGVIQSPRHLIKEKRETATLKCYPIPRHDTVYWYQQGPGQDPQFLISFYEKMQSDKGSIPDRFSAQQFSDYHSELNMSSLELGDSALYFCASSLGRWGASTDTQYFGPGTRLTVL.

J is TRBJ1-3 and V is TRBV7-2, with D unresolved. CDR3 length: 13 residues. V lost 6 bases, J lost 4 bases, and 10 bases lay in between. Germline CDR1 SGHTA, CDR2 FQGNSA. The CDR3, as DNA: TGTGCCAGCAGTTTTCAATCCGGAAACACCATATATTTT. It specifies CASSFQSGNTIYF.

This clone has just a few counts. The genes are TRBV14 and TRBJ2-7; D remains unclear. Trimming took off 5 bases at V and 0 bases at J, with 11 bases between the two ends. This CDR3 has 14 residues. CDR1 is SGHDN and CDR2 is FVKESK in the germline V gene. The CDR3 DNA is TGTGCCAGCAGCACCCAAAAGAGCTCCTACGAGCAGTACTTC. This sequence encodes CASSTQKSSYEQYF.

The chain employs TRBV30 and TRBJ2-7; 7 nucleotides align to TRBD1. CDR3 length: 11 residues. Germline loops: CDR1 GTSNPN, CDR2 SVGIG (reference sequence). J gave up 5 bases and V 4 bases, and 2 bases lay outside the gene matches. As DNA, the CDR3 is TGTGCCTGGAACAGGGGAAACGAGCAGTACTTC. Its translation: CAWNRGNEQYF.

The chain combines TRBV5-5 with TRBJ2-7; a possible D gene is TRBD1 (6 bases). The germline V gene encodes CDR1 SGHKS and CDR2 YYEKEE (reference sequence). The CDR3 extends over 17 amino acids. V lost 5 bases and J 0 bases, leaving 21 bases between the germline ends. CDR3 DNA sequence: TGTGCCAGCAGTTCCAAGATGGGGGCTGAAAGCTCCTACGAGCAGTACTTC. It translates to CASSSKMGAESSYEQYF.

V and J are TRBV7-2 and TRBJ1-5; no reliable D call. V gave up 5 bases and J gave up 0 bases, with 17 bases separating them. CDR1 SGHTA and CDR2 FQGNSA come from the germline V gene. CDR3 length equals 17 residues. The CDR3 coding sequence is TGTGCCAGCAGCACTAGAATCGGCAGTAATAGCAATCAGCCCCAGCATTTT. Amino acids: CASSTRIGSNSNQPQHF.

The sample holds one count of this clone. The chain employs TRBV5-4 and TRBJ2-5; 14 bases are a match to TRBD2. J gave up 5 bases and V 4 bases, and 4 bases lay outside the gene matches. The CDR3 length is 15 residues. Germline V CDR1 and CDR2: SGHNT, YYREEE (reference sequence). CDR3 in DNA: TGTGCCAGCAGCCCGGGACTAGCGGGAGAGGAGACCCAGTACTTC. It yields the protein CASSPGLAGEETQYF.

V usage is TRBV6-5 and J usage is TRBJ1-3; D not resolved. Deletions cut 1 base from V and 3 bases from J, with 13 bases between. Germline CDR1 and CDR2: MNHEY and SVGAGI. CDR3 size: 16 residues. The CDR3, as DNA: TGTGCCAGCAGTTACTATCCGGGAATTCGTGGAAACACCATATATTTT. This codes for CASSYYPGIRGNTIYF.

The chain couples TRBV6-4 to TRBJ2-1; the D gene is possibly TRBD1 (6 bases). Germline V CDR1 and CDR2: MRHNA, SNTAGT. The V and J ends lost 4 bases and 4 bases respectively, with 17 bases between them. The CDR3 covers 16 residues. Here the CDR3 reads CASSVAPGHPYNEQFF. CDR3 DNA sequence: TGTGCCAGCAGTGTTGCCCCGGGACATCCGTACAATGAGCAGTTCTTC.

The chain uses TRBV3-1 (or the pseudogene TRBV3-2) and TRBJ2-5; no reliable D call. The ends were cut back, 4 bases at V and 5 bases at J, with 5 bases in the middle. This CDR3 region has 11 residues. Germline CDR1 is LGHDT and CDR2 is YNNKEL (reference sequence). Here the CDR3 DNA reads TGTGCCAGCAGCCTAGGCGAGACCCAGTACTTC. This gives the protein CASSLGETQYF.

This clone was picked up many times. V and J are TRBV12-5 and TRBJ2-1; no firm D call. The CDR3 contains 15 residues. V was pared by 9 bases and J by 0 bases, with 15 bases between. Germline-derived CDR1 and CDR2 are LGHNT and FRNRAP. CDR3 sequence (DNA): TGTGCTAGCCGCCTTAGTGAGAGCTCCTACAATGAGCAGTTCTTC. Protein product: CASRLSESSYNEQFF.

The gene calls are TRBV28 and TRBJ1-4; TRBD1 matches 11 bases. The J segment lost 7 bases and the V segment lost 4 bases, leaving 2 bases of the junction unmatched. From germline, CDR1 is MDHEN and CDR2 SYDVKM. The CDR3 sequence is 14 residues long. The CDR3 DNA is TGTGCCAGCAGTTCCGGACAGGGGGCTGAAAAACTGTTTTTT. Its translation is CASSSGQGAEKLFF.

This chain uses TRBV5-1 with TRBJ1-2; 7 bases map to TRBD1. Germline V CDR1 and CDR2: SGHRS, YFSETQ. The length of the CDR3 is 14 residues. The ends lost 4 bases at V and 1 base at J; junction bases unmatched: 4. This chain's CDR3 is CASSEGAFNYGYTF. CDR3 DNA: TGCGCCAGCAGCGAGGGGGCCTTTAACTATGGCTACACCTTC.

The J gene is TRBJ2-5, the V gene TRBV27, with unresolved D. The CDR3 loop spans 12 amino acids. Deletions cut 1 base from V and 5 bases from J, with 5 bases between. Germline V lookup: CDR1 MNHEY, CDR2 SMNVEV (reference sequence). In DNA, the CDR3 is TGTGCCAGCAGTTTATTCGGGGAGACCCAGTACTTC. This codes for CASSLFGETQYF.